These T cell receptor beta chains were read from a single sample in a study of shared clonotypes between healthy human individuals. The method was immunoSEQ multiplex PCR; TCRdb's version includes in-frame clones alone and lacks a portion of them. The sample includes approximately 2,000,000 clones, just under 95% of them seen just once. Sequenced: naive CD4+ T cells from PBMCs. The source is a man aged 18-30 years in good health. Some clones in this sample may be carry-over from other donors' samples. The CDR3 runs from the conserved cysteine through the conserved F or W.

j_call v_call cdr3_aa
TRBJ2-2 TRBV7-3 CASSPNPATGELFF
TRBJ1-2 TRBV15 CATSNPPRSYGYTF
TRBJ2-1 TRBV10-1 CASSESSYSRWGNEQFF
TRBJ2-7 TRBV28 CASSSDSGEQYF
TRBJ1-6 TRBV9 CASSPRDNSPLHF
TRBJ1-5 TRBV6-1 CASSEVPNQPQHF
TRBJ1-3 TRBV16 CASSPSVGNTIYF
TRBJ1-3 TRBV6-1 CASRAQGAIGNTIYF
TRBJ2-3 TRBV5-8 CASTPGAGRTDTQYF
TRBJ2-1 TRBV7-2 CASSLDSFHRSYNEQFF
TRBJ2-5 TRBV7-9 CASSLVWGEETQYF
TRBJ1-2 TRBV6-5 CASEPQGGVHGGYTF
TRBJ1-2 TRBV5-1 CASSLTDRDINYGYTF
TRBJ1-3 TRBV7-3 CASSIWGVSGNTIYF
TRBJ2-2 TRBV11-2 CASRRLARPGELFF
TRBJ2-7 TRBV10-1 CASSATSGSVEQYF
TRBJ2-7 TRBV2 CASSLTGSLSYEQYF
TRBJ1-4 TRBV13 CASSLRVHEKLFF
TRBJ2-5 TRBV9 CASSPHRTSGGRETQYF
TRBJ1-4 TRBV6-1 CASSEAHGRVGEKLFF
TRBJ1-5 TRBV19 CASSITWTQDQPQHF
TRBJ2-1 TRBV14 CASSPTSGRYNEQFF
TRBJ1-1 TRBV11-3 CASSFSGLNTEAFF